Listed below are T cell receptor beta chains from one sample, sequenced in a study of OX40 agonist ivuxolimab in advanced cancers. TCRdb keeps only in-frame clones here, not all; method: immunoSEQ multiplex PCR. The sample shows 90,000 to 100,000 clones, about 96% of them seen only once. The sequences come from CD4+ or CD8+ T cells sorted from blood, collected in a trial of the OX40 agonist ivuxolimab. These receptors all stem from an adult with an advanced solid tumor such as melanoma, head and neck, liver or kidney cancer. Both conserved end residues are part of each CDR3. The D gene is left open where the match is weak. For some rows the clone size is stated as once, few or many, or as a class when expanded; others skip it.

TRBJ2-7 | NA | NA | TRBV19 | TGTGCCAGTAGTCCGGGGATCGATTACGAGCAGTACTTC | CASSPGIDYEQYF
TRBJ2-7 | NA | NA | TRBV5-6 | TGTGCCAGCAGCTTCGGGACGCTCGACGAGCAGTACTTC | CASSFGTLDEQYF
TRBJ2-7 | NA | TRBD1 | TRBV29-1 | TGCAGCGTTGTAAAGGGGGCCCGTGGCGAGCAGTACTTC | CSVVKGARGEQYF
TRBJ2-7 | once | TRBD1 | TRBV7-9 | TGTGCCAGCAGCTTGACAGGGAACGAGCAGTACTTC | CASSLTGNEQYF
TRBJ1-2 | NA | TRBD1 | TRBV27 | TGTGCCAGCAGGACAGGGGCGGGCTACACCTTC | CASRTGAGYTF
TRBJ2-4 | NA | NA | TRBV27 | TGTGCCAGCAGTTTATTATCCGGGATGAACATTCAGTACTTC | CASSLLSGMNIQYF
TRBJ2-7 | NA | NA | TRBV2 | TGTGCCAGCAGTGATGCGGTAGCGGTGCCCTACGAGCAGTACTTC | CASSDAVAVPYEQYF
TRBJ1-1 | NA | NA | TRBV9 | TGTGCCAGCATGAGGGGGGTGAACACTGAAGCTTTCTTT | CASMRGVNTEAFF
TRBJ1-1 | NA | TRBD1 | TRBV4-1 | TGCGCCAGCAGCCCCGTCCCGGGACAGGTTCAGCAGCCTGAAGCTTTCTTT | CASSPVPGQVQQPEAFF
TRBJ1-2 | NA | NA | TRBV5-4 | TGTGCCAGCAGCTTGGGAGGGGAGTATGGCTACACCTTC | CASSLGGEYGYTF
TRBJ2-7 | once | TRBD2 | TRBV6-6 | TGTGCCAGCAGTTACCGGAGCGGGAACTACTACGAGCAGTACTTC | CASSYRSGNYYEQYF
TRBJ2-2 | NA | NA | TRBV4-1 | TGCGCCAGCAGCCAGCCCCAGATCACCGGGGAGCTGTTTTTT | CASSQPQITGELFF
TRBJ2-7 | NA | TRBD1 | TRBV15 | TGTGCCACCAGCAGTGGTTCCGGGACAGGGTTTTACGAGCAGTACTTC | CATSSGSGTGFYEQYF
TRBJ2-1 | NA | NA | TRBV27 | TGTGCCAGCAGTTTAGCGGGCCCTAGCTCCTACAATGAGCAGTTCTTC | CASSLAGPSSYNEQFF
TRBJ2-3 | NA | TRBD2 | TRBV30 | TGTGCCTGGACAGGGACTAGCGATACTGGTACGCAGTATTTT | CAWTGTSDTGTQYF
TRBJ1-3 | NA | TRBD1 | TRBV6-5 | TGTGCCAGCAGTTACAGGGACAGCTCTGGAAACACCATATATTTT | CASSYRDSSGNTIYF
TRBJ1-1 | NA | NA | TRBV4-1 | TGCGCCAGCAGCCAGATTGGGGGAGCCACTGAAGCTTTCTTT | CASSQIGGATEAFF
TRBJ2-1 | NA | TRBD1 | TRBV11-3 | TGTGCCAGCAGCTTAGAAGGGGCAGGGGGTAGCTCCTACAATGAGCAGTTCTTC | CASSLEGAGGSSYNEQFF
TRBJ2-5 | NA | NA | TRBV5-1 | TGCGCCAGCAGCTCCCTGACGGGGGGCTCAGAGACCCAGTACTTC | CASSSLTGGSETQYF
TRBJ2-3 | NA | NA | TRBV9 | TGTGCCAGCAGCGTAGATGGGCCAGATACGCAGTATTTT | CASSVDGPDTQYF
TRBJ1-5 | NA | NA | TRBV19 | TGTGCCAGTAGTACCGGGTTTAGCAATCAGCCCCAGCATTTT | CASSTGFSNQPQHF
TRBJ2-3 | NA | NA | TRBV4-1 | TGCGCCAGCAGTCCGGTAGAAACAGATACGCAGTATTTT | CASSPVETDTQYF
TRBJ2-7 | NA | NA | TRBV7-9 | TGTGCCAGCAGCTTAGGTCGGGAGTTCGCCGAGCAGTACTTC | CASSLGREFAEQYF
TRBJ1-1 | NA | NA | TRBV6-5 | TGTGCCAGCAGTTACGGGGGAGCAACTGAAGCTTTCTTT | CASSYGGATEAFF
TRBJ1-1 | few | NA | TRBV6-5 | TGTGCCAGCAACAATGGGTTTACTGAAGCTTTCTTT | CASNNGFTEAFF
TRBJ1-1 | NA | NA | TRBV27 | TGTGCCAGCAGTTACTCCGGACGGGAGTCTGAAGCTTTCTTT | CASSYSGRESEAFF
TRBJ1-6 | once | NA | TRBV4-3 | TGCGCCAGCAGCCTCCACAGGGACCTAAATTCACCCCTCCACTTT | CASSLHRDLNSPLHF
TRBJ1-1 | NA | NA | TRBV28 | TGTGCCAGCAGTTTACTGGGGATGAACACTGAAGCTTTCTTT | CASSLLGMNTEAFF
TRBJ2-5 | NA | NA | TRBV2 | TGTGCCAGCAGTGAAGCTTTGGCGGGACAAGAGACCCAGTACTTC | CASSEALAGQETQYF
TRBJ1-1 | NA | NA | TRBV28 | TGTGCCAGCAACCTCGCTAGGAACACTGAAGCTTTCTTT | CASNLARNTEAFF
TRBJ2-1 | NA | TRBD1 | TRBV19 | TGTGCCAGTAGGCCGGGACAGGGGAACAATGAGCAGTTCTTC | CASRPGQGNNEQFF
TRBJ2-3 | once | TRBD1 | TRBV5-8 | TGTGCCAGCAGCTTGAGGGGGCGAGGAGATACGCAGTATTTT | CASSLRGRGDTQYF
TRBJ2-7 | once | NA | TRBV27 | TGTGCCAGCAGTATAACAGGGTCCACCTACGAGCAGTACTTC | CASSITGSTYEQYF
TRBJ2-2 | NA | NA | TRBV30 | TGTGCCTGGAGTGTAGAAGTAAGCGGCACCGGGGAGCTGTTTTTT | CAWSVEVSGTGELFF
TRBJ1-1 | NA | NA | TRBV11-2 | TGTGCCAGCAGCTTAGGGCGCTTAAAGATGAACACTGAAGCTTTCTTT | CASSLGRLKMNTEAFF
TRBJ1-5 | NA | NA | TRBV27 | TGTGCCAGCAGTAGGGGCGGGAATCAGCCCCAGCATTTT | CASSRGGNQPQHF
TRBJ1-4 | NA | TRBD1 | TRBV30 | TGTGCCTGGGGGACAGGGATTAATGAAAAACTGTTTTTT | CAWGTGINEKLFF
TRBJ1-1 | NA | NA | TRBV27 | TGTGCCAGCAGTTTATTCGGGAACACTGAAGCTTTCTTT | CASSLFGNTEAFF
TRBJ2-1 | NA | NA | TRBV27 | TGTGCCAGCAGTCCTAAGGGGGGGCCCCTCTCCTACAATGAGCAGTTCTTC | CASSPKGGPLSYNEQFF
TRBJ1-4 | NA | NA | TRBV7-9 | TGTGCCAGCAGCACCGGGACTCCGAGAAAGGATGAAAAACTGTTTTTT | CASSTGTPRKDEKLFF
TRBJ1-1 | NA | NA | TRBV5-1 | TGCGCCAGCAGCTTTTTTGCTGAGACCACTGAAGCTTTCTTT | CASSFFAETTEAFF
TRBJ2-2 | NA | NA | TRBV7-9 | TGTGCCAGCAGCAACAGACTACCAGCGGTCGCCGGGGAGCTGTTTTTT | CASSNRLPAVAGELFF
TRBJ1-2 | NA | TRBD1 | TRBV5-4 | TGTGCCAGCAGCTTGCAGGGGGCGTACTTCTATGGCTACACCTTC | CASSLQGAYFYGYTF
TRBJ2-2 | NA | NA | TRBV4-1 | TGCGCCAGCAGCCAAGATCGCAGTGGTGCCGGGGAGCTGTTTTTT | CASSQDRSGAGELFF
TRBJ2-7 | NA | NA | TRBV27 | TGTGCCAGCAGTTTATCGGGGAGCTACGAGCAGTACTTC | CASSLSGSYEQYF
TRBJ2-1 | NA | TRBD1 | TRBV5-1 | TGCGCCAGCAGTTTCGGACAGGGGCTGCAGTTCTTC | CASSFGQGLQFF
TRBJ1-2 | NA | NA | TRBV4-3 | TGCGCCAGCAGCCAAGATCCGAGGGATGTTATGAATGGCTACACCTTC | CASSQDPRDVMNGYTF
TRBJ2-3 | NA | TRBD1 | TRBV7-9 | TGTGCCAGCGGGGAGAAGGGGGCGGATACGCAGTATTTT | CASGEKGADTQYF
TRBJ2-2 | NA | TRBD2 | TRBV7-3 | TGTGCCAGCAGCTTTTTAGGGAGGGACACCGGGGAGCTGTTTTTT | CASSFLGRDTGELFF
TRBJ1-1 | NA | NA | TRBV6-6 | TGTGCCAGCACCCCCGGGGGGCGCACTGAAGCTTTCTTT | CASTPGGRTEAFF
TRBJ2-7 | once | NA | TRBV30 | TGTGCCTGGAGTGTCATAGGACAGTCCTACGAGCAGTACTTC | CAWSVIGQSYEQYF
TRBJ2-3 | NA | NA | TRBV28 | TGTGCCAGCAGTAGCTTCTCTAGCACAGATACGCAGTATTTT | CASSSFSSTDTQYF
TRBJ2-1 | NA | NA | TRBV28 | TGTGCCAGCAGTTTCCCATCAGGGGCGCGGGATTACAATGAGCAGTTCTTC | CASSFPSGARDYNEQFF
TRBJ2-1 | NA | TRBD2 | TRBV7-9 | TGTGCCAGCAGCTCTAGCGGGAGGAATGAGCAGTTCTTC | CASSSSGRNEQFF